This paragraph reports one TCR beta chain. The antigen is not known. This sample is drawn from a study of CD8+CD57+ T cells in acquired aplastic anemia. Study-level results: In common between the patients and the controls were twenty-nine CD8+ CDR3 sequences.

The template for TCR beta VDJ and CDR3 sequence profiling was genomic DNA. In TCRdb, the reads were re-called with MiXCR into one record per CDR3 protein. The repertoire consists of some 210,000 distinct CDR3 sequences, with approximately 60% occurring once and the leading ten covering 25% to 30%. The CDR3 loop spans 14 amino acids. Trimming removed 7 bases at V and 4 bases at J, with 11 bases between. Germline lookup yields CDR1 MNHNS and CDR2 SASEGT. The sample comprised sorted CD4+, CD8+, or CD8+CD57+ T cells (not recorded which) from PBMCs. This TCR came from a human donor in good health. The rearrangement joins TRBV6-1 to TRBJ1-6; the D is unclear. The CDR3 coding sequence is TGTGCCAGCACCCGGACGGCGTATAATTCACCCCTCCACTTT. It specifies CASTRTAYNSPLHF.